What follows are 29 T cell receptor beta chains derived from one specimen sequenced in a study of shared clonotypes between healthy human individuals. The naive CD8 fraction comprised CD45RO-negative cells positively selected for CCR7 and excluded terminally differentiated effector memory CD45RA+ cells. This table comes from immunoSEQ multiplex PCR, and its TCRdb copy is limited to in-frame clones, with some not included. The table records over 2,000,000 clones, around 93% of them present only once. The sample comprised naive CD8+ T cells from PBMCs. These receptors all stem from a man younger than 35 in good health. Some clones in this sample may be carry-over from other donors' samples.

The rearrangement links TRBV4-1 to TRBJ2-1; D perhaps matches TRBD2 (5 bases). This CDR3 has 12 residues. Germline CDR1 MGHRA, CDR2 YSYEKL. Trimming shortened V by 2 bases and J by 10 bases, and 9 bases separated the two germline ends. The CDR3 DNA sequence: TGCGCCAGCAGCCAAACTAGGCGCGAGCAGTTCTTC. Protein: CASSQTRREQFF.

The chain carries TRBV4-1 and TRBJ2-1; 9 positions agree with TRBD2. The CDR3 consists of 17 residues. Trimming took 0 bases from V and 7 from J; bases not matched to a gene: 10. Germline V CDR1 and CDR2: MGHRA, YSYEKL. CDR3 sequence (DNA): TGCGCCAGCAGCCAAGATGTTTTAGCGGGAGATGGGAATGAGCAGTTCTTC. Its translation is CASSQDVLAGDGNEQFF.

The CDR3 protein is CASSQATNVQNQPQHF. In DNA form, the CDR3 reads TGTGCCAGCAGCCAAGCGACTAACGTGCAAAATCAGCCCCAGCATTTT. The chain is built from TRBV4-2 and TRBJ1-5; D call uncertain. The V gene lost 1 base and the J gene lost 4 bases, with 14 bases spanning the gap. Germline V gene data show CDR1 as LGHNA and CDR2 as YNFKEQ. This CDR3 has 16 residues.

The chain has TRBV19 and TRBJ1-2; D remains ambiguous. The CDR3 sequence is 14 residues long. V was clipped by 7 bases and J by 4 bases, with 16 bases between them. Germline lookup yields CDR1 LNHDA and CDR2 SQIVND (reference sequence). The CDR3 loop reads CASTISETGYGYTF. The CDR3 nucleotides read TGTGCCAGTACCATTTCAGAGACGGGCTATGGCTACACCTTC.

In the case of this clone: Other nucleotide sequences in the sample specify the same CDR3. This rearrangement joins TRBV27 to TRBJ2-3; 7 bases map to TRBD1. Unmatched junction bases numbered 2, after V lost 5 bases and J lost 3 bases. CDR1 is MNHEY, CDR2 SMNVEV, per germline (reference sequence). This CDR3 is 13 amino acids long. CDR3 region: CASSLTGTDTQYF. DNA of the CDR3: TGTGCCAGCAGTCTGACAGGGACAGATACGCAGTATTTT.

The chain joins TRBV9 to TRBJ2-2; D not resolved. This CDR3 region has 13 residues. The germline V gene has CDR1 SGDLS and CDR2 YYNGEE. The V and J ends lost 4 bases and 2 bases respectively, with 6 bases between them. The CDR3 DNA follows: TGTGCCAGCAGCACAACTAACACCGGGGAGCTGTTTTTT. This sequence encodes CASSTTNTGELFF.

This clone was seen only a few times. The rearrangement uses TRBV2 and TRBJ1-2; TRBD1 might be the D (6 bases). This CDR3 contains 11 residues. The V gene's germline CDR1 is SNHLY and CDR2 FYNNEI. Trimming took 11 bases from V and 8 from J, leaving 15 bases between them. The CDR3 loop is CAVGTRLGYTF. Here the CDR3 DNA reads TGTGCCGTCGGGACAAGGCTGGGCTACACCTTC.

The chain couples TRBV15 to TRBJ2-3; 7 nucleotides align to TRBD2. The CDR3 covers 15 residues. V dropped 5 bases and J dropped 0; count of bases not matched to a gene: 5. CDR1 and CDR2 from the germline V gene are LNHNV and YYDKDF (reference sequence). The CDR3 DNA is TGTGCCACCAGCGGGGCTAGCGGTAGCACAGATACGCAGTATTTT. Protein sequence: CATSGASGSTDTQYF.

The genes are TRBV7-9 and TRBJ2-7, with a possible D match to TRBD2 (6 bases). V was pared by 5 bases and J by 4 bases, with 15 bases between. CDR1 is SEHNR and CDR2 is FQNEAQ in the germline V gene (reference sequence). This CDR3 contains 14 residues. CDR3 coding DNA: TGTGCCAGCAGCCCGGCCCGGGACTCATACGAGCAGTACTTC. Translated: CASSPARDSYEQYF.

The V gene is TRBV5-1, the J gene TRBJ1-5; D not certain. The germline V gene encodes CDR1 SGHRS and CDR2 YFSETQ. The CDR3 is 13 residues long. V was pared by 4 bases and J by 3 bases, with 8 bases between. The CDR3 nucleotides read TGCGCCAGCAGCACTACTTCCAATCAGCCCCAGCATTTT. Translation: CASSTTSNQPQHF.

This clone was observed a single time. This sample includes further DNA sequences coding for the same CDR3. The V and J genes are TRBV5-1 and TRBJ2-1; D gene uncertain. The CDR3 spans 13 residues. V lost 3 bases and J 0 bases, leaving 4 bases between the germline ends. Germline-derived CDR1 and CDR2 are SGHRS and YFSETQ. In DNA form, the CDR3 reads TGCGCCAGCAGCTCTAGCTCCTACAATGAGCAGTTCTTC. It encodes CASSSSSYNEQFF.

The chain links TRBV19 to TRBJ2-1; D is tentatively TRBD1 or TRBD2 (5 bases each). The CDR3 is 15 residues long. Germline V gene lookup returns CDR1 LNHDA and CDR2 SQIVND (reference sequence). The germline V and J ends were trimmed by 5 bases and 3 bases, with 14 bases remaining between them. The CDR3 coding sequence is TGTGCCAGTAGTCCCGGGACCAAGATCTACAATGAGCAGTTCTTC. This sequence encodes CASSPGTKIYNEQFF.

The CDR3 DNA reads as TGCAGCGTTGCCGGGACAACCTTCTCCGGAAACACCATATATTTT. Translation gives CSVAGTTFSGNTIYF. The chain employs TRBV29-1 and TRBJ1-3, with D tentatively TRBD1 (6 bases). V lost 4 bases, J lost 4 bases, and 17 bases lay in between. CDR1 is SQVTM and CDR2 is ANQGSEA in the germline V gene. The CDR3 is 15 amino acids.

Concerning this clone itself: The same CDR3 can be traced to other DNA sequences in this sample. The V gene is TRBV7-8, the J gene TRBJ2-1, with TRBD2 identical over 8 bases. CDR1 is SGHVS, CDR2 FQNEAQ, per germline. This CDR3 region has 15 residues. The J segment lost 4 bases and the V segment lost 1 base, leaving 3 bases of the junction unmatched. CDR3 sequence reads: CASSLVAGGYNEQFF. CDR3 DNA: TGTGCCAGCAGCTTAGTGGCGGGGGGATACAATGAGCAGTTCTTC. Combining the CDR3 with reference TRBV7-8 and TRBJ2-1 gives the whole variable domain GAGVSQSPRYKVAKRGQDVALRCDPISGHVSLFWYQQALGQGPEFLTYFQNEAQLDKSGLPSDRFFAERPEGSVSTLKIQRTQQEDSAVYLCASSLVAGGYNEQFFGPGTRLTVL.

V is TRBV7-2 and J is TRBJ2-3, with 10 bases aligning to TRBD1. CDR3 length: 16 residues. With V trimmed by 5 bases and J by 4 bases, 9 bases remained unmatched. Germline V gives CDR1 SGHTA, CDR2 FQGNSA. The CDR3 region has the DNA TGTGCCAGCAGCCCGTGGGACAGGGGAAATGCAGATACGCAGTATTTT. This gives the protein CASSPWDRGNADTQYF. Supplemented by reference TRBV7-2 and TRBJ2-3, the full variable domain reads GAGVSQSPSNKVTEKGKDVELRCDPISGHTALYWYRQSLGQGLEFLIYFQGNSAPDKSGLPSDRFSAERTGGSVSTLTIQRTQQEDSAVYLCASSPWDRGNADTQYFGPGTRLTVL.

The CDR3 loop is CASTGVSGRPSYEQYF. CDR3 coding DNA: TGCGCCAGCACGGGGGTTAGCGGGAGGCCCTCCTACGAGCAGTACTTC. The chain employs TRBV5-1 and TRBJ2-7, with 10 bases fitting TRBD2. Germline trimming cut 6 bases from V and 0 bases from J; bases unmatched to any gene: 9. The germline CDR1 and CDR2 sequences are SGHRS and YFSETQ. The CDR3 spans 16 residues.

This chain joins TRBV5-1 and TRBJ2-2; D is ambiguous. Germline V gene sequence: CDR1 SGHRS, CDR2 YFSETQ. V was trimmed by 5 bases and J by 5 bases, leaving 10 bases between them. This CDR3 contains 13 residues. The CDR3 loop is CASSLPGTGELFF. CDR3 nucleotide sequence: TGCGCCAGCAGTCTTCCCGGGACCGGGGAGCTGTTTTTT. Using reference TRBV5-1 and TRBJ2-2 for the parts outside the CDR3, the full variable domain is KAGVTQTPRYLIKTRGQQVTLSCSPISGHRSVSWYQQTPGQGLQFLFEYFSETQRNKGNFPGRFSGRQFSNSRSEMNVSTLELGDSALYLCASSLPGTGELFFGEGSRLTVL.

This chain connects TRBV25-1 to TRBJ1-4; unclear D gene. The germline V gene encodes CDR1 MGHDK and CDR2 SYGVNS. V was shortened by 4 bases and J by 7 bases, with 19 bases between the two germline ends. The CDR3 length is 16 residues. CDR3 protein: CASSGHYREVGEKLFF. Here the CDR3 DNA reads TGTGCCAGCAGTGGTCACTACCGGGAGGTGGGTGAAAAACTGTTTTTT.

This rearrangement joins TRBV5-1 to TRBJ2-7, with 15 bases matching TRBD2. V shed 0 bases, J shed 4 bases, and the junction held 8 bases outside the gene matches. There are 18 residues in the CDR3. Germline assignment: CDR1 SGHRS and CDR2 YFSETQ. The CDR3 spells CASSLAGLAGGPTYEQYF. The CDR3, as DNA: TGCGCCAGCAGCTTGGCCGGACTAGCGGGAGGGCCTACGTACGAGCAGTACTTC.

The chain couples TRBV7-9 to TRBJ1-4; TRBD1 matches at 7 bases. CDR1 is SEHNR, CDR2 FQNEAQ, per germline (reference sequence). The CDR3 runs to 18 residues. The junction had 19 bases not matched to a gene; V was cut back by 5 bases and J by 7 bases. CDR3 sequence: CASSPPGQDRAGREKLFF. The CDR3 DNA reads TGTGCCAGCAGCCCCCCCGGCCAAGACAGGGCGGGCCGTGAAAAACTGTTTTTT.

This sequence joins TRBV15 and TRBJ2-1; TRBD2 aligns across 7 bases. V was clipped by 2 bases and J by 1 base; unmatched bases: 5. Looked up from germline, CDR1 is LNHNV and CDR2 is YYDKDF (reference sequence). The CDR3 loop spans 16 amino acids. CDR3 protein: CATSRSLAESYNEQFF. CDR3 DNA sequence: TGTGCCACCAGCAGAAGCCTAGCGGAGTCCTACAATGAGCAGTTCTTC.

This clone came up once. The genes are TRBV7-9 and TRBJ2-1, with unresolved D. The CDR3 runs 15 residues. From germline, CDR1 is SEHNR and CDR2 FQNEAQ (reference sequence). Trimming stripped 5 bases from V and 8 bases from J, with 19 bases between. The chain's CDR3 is CASSPRVSPKDEQFF. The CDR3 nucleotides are TGTGCCAGCAGCCCCCGTGTATCCCCAAAGGATGAGCAGTTCTTC.

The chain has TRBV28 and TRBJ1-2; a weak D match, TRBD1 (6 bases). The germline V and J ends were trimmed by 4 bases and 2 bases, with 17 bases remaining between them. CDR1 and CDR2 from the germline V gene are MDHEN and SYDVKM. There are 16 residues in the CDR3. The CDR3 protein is CASSWGETGRNYGYTF. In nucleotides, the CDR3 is TGTGCCAGCAGTTGGGGCGAGACAGGAAGAAACTATGGCTACACCTTC.

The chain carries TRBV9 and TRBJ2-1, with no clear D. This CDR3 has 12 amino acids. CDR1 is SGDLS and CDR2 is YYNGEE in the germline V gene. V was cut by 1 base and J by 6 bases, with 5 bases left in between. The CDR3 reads CASSVSVNEQFF. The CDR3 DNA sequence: TGTGCCAGCAGCGTATCAGTCAATGAGCAGTTCTTC.

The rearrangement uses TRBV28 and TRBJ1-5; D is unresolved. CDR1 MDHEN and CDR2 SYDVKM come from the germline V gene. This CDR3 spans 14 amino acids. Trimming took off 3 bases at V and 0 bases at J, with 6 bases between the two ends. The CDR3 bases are TGTGCCAGCAGTTTTGTCATTAGCAATCAGCCCCAGCATTTT. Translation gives CASSFVISNQPQHF.

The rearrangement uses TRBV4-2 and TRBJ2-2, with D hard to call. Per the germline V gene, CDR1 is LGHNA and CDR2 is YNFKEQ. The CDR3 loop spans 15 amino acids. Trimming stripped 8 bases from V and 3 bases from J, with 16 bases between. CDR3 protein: CASGPGLFDTGELFF. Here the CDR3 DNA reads TGTGCCAGCGGTCCCGGGCTCTTCGACACCGGGGAGCTGTTTTTT.

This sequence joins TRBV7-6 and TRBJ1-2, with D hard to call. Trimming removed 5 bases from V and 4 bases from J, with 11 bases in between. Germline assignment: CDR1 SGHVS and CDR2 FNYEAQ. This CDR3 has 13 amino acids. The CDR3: CASSLPAFYGYTF. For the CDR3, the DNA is TGTGCCAGCAGCCTACCGGCCTTCTATGGCTACACCTTC.

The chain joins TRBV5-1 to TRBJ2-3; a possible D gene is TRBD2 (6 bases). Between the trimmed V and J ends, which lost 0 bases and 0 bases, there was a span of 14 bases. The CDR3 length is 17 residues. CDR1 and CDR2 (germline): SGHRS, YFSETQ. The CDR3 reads CASSLVLLAASTDTQYF. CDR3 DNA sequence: TGCGCCAGCAGCTTGGTGCTTTTAGCGGCTAGCACAGATACGCAGTATTTT.

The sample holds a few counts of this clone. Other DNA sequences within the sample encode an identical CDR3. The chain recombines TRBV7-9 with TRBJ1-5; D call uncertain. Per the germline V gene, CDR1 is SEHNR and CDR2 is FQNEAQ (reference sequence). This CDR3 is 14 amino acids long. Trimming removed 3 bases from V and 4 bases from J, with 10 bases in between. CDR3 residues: CASSFDGFNQPQHF. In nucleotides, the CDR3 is TGTGCCAGCAGCTTCGACGGCTTTAATCAGCCCCAGCATTTT.